This T cell receptor beta chain derives from a study of blood T cell repertoires in COVID-19. On the study more broadly: There were acute and convalescent COVID-19 samples, and they came from the United States, Italy and Spain.

The assay was immunoSEQ multiplex PCR, and TCRdb's table has in-frame clones only and misses some. The sample consists of 400,000 or so clones, about nine tenths of them appearing once. CDR3 size: 14 residues. V was clipped by 2 bases and J by 6 bases, with 13 bases between them. The germline V gene encodes CDR1 MNHNS and CDR2 SASEGT. The V gene is TRBV6-1, the J gene TRBJ1-1; no firm D call. The TCR comes from a man aged 18 to 30 who had recovered from COVID-19. The sequenced sample was PBMCs or T cells enriched from blood (not recorded which). The CDR3 region is CASSERSRRAEAFF. The CDR3 coding sequence is TGTGCCAGCAGTGAAAGGTCGCGGAGGGCTGAAGCTTTCTTT.